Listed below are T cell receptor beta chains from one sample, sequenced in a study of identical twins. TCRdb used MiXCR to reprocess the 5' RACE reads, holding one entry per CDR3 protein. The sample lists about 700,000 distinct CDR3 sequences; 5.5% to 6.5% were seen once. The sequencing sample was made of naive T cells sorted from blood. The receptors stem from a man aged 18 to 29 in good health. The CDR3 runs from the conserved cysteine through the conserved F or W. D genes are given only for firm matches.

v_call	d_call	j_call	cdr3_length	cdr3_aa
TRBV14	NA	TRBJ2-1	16	CASSRPGGGFYNEQFF
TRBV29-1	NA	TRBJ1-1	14	CSVLRRTKNTEAFF
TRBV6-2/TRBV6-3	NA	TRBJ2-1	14	CASSSIHTNNEQFF
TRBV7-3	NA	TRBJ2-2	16	CASSLNWGIRNGELFF
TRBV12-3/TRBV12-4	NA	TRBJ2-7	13	CASTRDTGYEQYF
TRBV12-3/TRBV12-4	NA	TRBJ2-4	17	CASSITPSGPAKNIQYF
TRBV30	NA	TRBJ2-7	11	CAWSVRYEQYF
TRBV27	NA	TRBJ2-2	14	CASSFRDITGELFF
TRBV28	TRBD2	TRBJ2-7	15	CASSSLGGRAHEQYF
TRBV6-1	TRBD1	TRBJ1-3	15	CASRTRDRQGNTIYF
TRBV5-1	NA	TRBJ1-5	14	CASSFGPNNQPQHF
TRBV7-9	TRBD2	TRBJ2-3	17	CASSSGLAGAQADTQYF
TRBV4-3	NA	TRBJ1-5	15	CASSQDLGLYQPQHF
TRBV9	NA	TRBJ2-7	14	CASSVVAVSYEQYF
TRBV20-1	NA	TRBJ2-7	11	CSAWAGYEQYF
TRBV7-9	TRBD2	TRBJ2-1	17	CASSLTRLGGRINEQFF
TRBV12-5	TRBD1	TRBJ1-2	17	CASGLARGRTLGYGYTF
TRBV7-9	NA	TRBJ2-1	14	CASSFSESYNEQFF
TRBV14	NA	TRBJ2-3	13	CASTGSNTDTQYF
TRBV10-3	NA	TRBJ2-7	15	CAISESGRGAYEQYF
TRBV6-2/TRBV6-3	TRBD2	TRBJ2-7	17	CASSEGLAGGGSYEQYF
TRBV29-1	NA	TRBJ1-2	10	CSVAEGGYTF
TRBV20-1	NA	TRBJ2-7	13	CSAAAANTYEQYF
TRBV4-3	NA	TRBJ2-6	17	CASSQEGITGGANVLTF
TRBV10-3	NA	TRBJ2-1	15	CAISEGVAVASEQFF
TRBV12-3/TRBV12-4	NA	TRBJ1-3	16	CASSPQRIYSGNTIYF
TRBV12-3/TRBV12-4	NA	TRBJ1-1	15	CASSSFKDDSTEAFF
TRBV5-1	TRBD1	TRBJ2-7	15	CASSPWTGSSYEQYF
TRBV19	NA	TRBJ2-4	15	CASSIEAGAKNIQYF
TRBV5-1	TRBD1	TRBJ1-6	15	CASSLAGQGFSPLHF
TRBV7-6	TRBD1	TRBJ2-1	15	CASSLGGQGRNEQFF
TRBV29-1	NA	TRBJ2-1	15	CSLADRDSGTGEQFF
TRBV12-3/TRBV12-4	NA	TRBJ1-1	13	CASSQTGVTEAFF
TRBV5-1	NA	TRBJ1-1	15	CASRSDRLMNTEAFF
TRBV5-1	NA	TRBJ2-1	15	CASSYDWEPYNEQFF
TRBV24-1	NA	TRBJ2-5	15	CATSVGLRGEETQYF
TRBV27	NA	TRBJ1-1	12	CASRRQNTEAFF
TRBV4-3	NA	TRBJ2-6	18	CASSQVGGPISGANVLTF
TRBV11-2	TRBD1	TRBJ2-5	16	CASSQVDRETQETQYF
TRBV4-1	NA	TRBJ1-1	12	CASSQRDGEAFF
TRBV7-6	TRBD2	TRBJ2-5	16	CASSLLAGGILETQYF
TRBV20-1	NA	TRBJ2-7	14	CSASRSGEFYEQYF
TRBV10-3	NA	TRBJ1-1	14	CAISEQGRDTEAFF
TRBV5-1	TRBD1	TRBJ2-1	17	CASSLEGASLSYNEQFF
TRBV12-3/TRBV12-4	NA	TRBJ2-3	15	CASSPPGFRTDTQYF
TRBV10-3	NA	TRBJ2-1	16	CATTGAPGTKNNEQFF
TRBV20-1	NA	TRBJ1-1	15	CSARVGRTGNTEAFF
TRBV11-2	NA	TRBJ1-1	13	CASSLEGSVRAFF